Below, one T cell receptor beta chain is given with its context. Its antigen remains undetermined. No base quality information exists; no much larger clone differs at one position. Participants in the prospective study were aged roughly 18 to 89 years, lived in more than 20 United States geographic areas, and enrolled through a virtual design. Cohort assignment in the prospective study relied on participant-reported clinical history from a screening survey and a study questionnaire. In the prospective study, mobile phlebotomists collected whole blood, serum and a nasopharyngeal or oropharyngeal swab from each participant. Over an approximately 2-month period, participants in the prospective study had the option of providing additional blood draws and questionnaires. Before DNA extraction, blood samples from the prospective study were shipped at room temperature or frozen. TCRbeta CDR3 regions were amplified from genomic DNA by means of the immunoSEQ Assay, a bias-controlled multiplex PCR. The source study handled its data this way. Nucleated cell counts per sample were estimated from amplification of reference gene primers within the assay. To quantify the absolute abundance of each unique TCRbeta CDR3 rearrangement, sequence reads were collapsed and filtered. For each sample, productive Simpson clonality was calculated by taking the square root of Simpson's diversity index across productive rearrangements. The clones in this table, taken by TCRdb from immuneACCESS, are in-frame only. Not every clone is retained; where verified, under half of the shortfall comes from an unresolved V gene, and the cause of the rest is unknown. The V and J calls and the clone size are those of that table, but D and trimming were determined from the DNA. The sample has hundreds of thousands of clones on record, 70% to 90% of them singletons. The top ten clones comprise 8.5% to 9.5% of the sample.

The CDR3 runs 12 residues from the cysteine to the phenylalanine. Solely the CDR3 DNA is kept, with 36 bases framed from the first base. The junction shows trimming of 7 bases on V and 12 bases on J, plus 18 bases between the germline ends. CDR1 and CDR2 are drawn from the germline V gene: KGHSH, LQKENI. These data are taken from a study of blood T cell repertoires in COVID-19 (dated by TCRdb to the early 2020s). The study in broad terms: Samples from collaborators originated in the United States, Italy and Spain and spanned both the acute and convalescent phases of COVID-19. The prospective study material was composed of cDNA or gDNA derived from T cells, B-cell-depleted T cells, or PBMCs. The dataset comprised deeply sampled blood TCRbeta repertoires from subjects exposed to, actively infected with, or recovered from COVID-19. A freely available public database, intended as a resource for researchers studying the immune response to SARS-CoV-2, is where the repertoires were released. Samples came from the ongoing ImmuneRACE study (first 160 participants) plus 1,254 subjects from 6 global collaborators. A de-identified subject ID, COVID-19 status, age in years and sex were almost always included in the sample metadata. Where available, HLA class I and class II types were taken from metadata supplied by the sample provider and were not determined by assay-based typing.

The research as a whole found: The amount of clinical and demographic metadata varied by source and participant and was provided uncurated.

The source of this sequence is a woman aged 45 to 65 with acute COVID-19. The chain is made from TRBV18 and TRBJ1-2; no D segment can be confidently identified. The sample comprised PBMCs or T cells enriched from blood (not recorded which). The DNA is TGTGCCAGCTTCCTCGTGCGGGGTATGGACACCTTC. This codes for CASFLVRGMDTF.